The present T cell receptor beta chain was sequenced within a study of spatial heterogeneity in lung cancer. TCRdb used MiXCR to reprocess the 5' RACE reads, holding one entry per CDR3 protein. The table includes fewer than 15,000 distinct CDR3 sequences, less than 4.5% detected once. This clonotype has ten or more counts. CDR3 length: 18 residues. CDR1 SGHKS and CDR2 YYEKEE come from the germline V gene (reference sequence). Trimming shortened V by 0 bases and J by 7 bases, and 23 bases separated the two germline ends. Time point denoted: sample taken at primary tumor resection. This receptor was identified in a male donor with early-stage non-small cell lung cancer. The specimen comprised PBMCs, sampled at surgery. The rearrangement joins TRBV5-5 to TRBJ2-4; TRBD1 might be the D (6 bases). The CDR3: CASSLAKVWQGPGNIQYF. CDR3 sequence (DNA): TGTGCCAGCAGCTTGGCCAAAGTATGGCAGGGGCCAGGGAACATTCAGTACTTC.